Below are 2 T cell receptor beta chains sequenced from a single sample in a study of blood T cell repertoires in COVID-19. Assay: immunoSEQ multiplex PCR; the TCRdb copy retains only in-frame clones and omits some. The profile shows around 150,000 clones, roughly four fifths of them singletons. Material for sequencing was peripheral blood. These receptors originate from a woman of 80 years or more with acute or convalescent COVID-19.

The CDR3 nucleotides are TGTGCCAGCGGCGGCGGGCGGGAGACCCAGTACTTC. Its protein product is CASGGGRETQYF. The chain has TRBV2 and TRBJ2-5; D is perhaps TRBD2 (5 bases). The germline CDR1 and CDR2 sequences are SNHLY and FYNNEI. The V gene lost 8 bases and the J gene lost 5 bases, with 12 bases spanning the gap. The CDR3 has 12 residues.

The chain carries TRBV29-1 and TRBJ1-2; no firm D call. Trimming cost V 3 bases and J 4 bases, with 15 bases left between them. The CDR3 consists of 14 residues. CDR1 and CDR2 from the germline V gene are SQVTM and ANQGSEA. The CDR3 is CSVEVAALGYGYTF. CDR3 bases: TGCAGCGTTGAGGTGGCGGCGCTTGGCTATGGCTACACCTTC. Looking up the rest from reference TRBV29-1 and TRBJ1-2 gives the full variable domain: SAVISQKPSRDICQRGTSLTIQCQVDSQVTMMFWYRQQPGQSLTLIATANQGSEATYESGFVIDKFPISRPNLTFSTLTVSNMSPEDSSIYLCSVEVAALGYGYTFGSGTRLTVV.